The present entry profiles one T cell receptor (beta chain) with its context. The source of the sample is a study of shared clonotypes between healthy human individuals. TCRdb keeps only in-frame clones here, not all; method: immunoSEQ multiplex PCR. In the table there are approximately 1,000,000 clones, about 84% of which are singletons. The CDR3 is 14 amino acids. V lost 0 bases, J lost 0 bases, and 2 bases lay in between. CDR1 and CDR2 (germline): KGHSH, LQKENI. The receptor comes from a man aged 18 to 29 in good health. Some clones in this sample may be carry-over from other donors' samples. The chain uses TRBV18 and TRBJ1-4; D gene unclear. Sequenced material: memory CD4+ T cells from PBMCs. Subset denoted: CD45RA-negative fraction. The CDR3 bases are TGTGCCAGCTCACCACCCTCAACTAATGAAAAACTGTTTTTT. It is translated as CASSPPSTNEKLFF.